What follows are 30 T cell receptor beta chains derived from one specimen sequenced in a study of blood T cell repertoires in COVID-19. Measured with immunoSEQ multiplex PCR; TCRdb has only the in-frame clones, and not every one. The sample lists about 270,000 clones, roughly 88% occurring once. Sequenced input: PBMCs or T cells enriched from blood (not recorded which). The receptors derive from a woman aged 40 to 50 with acute COVID-19.

The chain uses TRBV20-1 and TRBJ1-5, with D unclear. This CDR3 is built from 11 residues. CDR1 and CDR2 (germline): DFQATT, SNEGSKA (reference sequence). V was trimmed by 0 bases and J by 12 bases, leaving 9 bases between them. CDR3 bases: TGCAGTGCTAGAGAGGGAGGGCGCCAGCATTTT. As protein: CSAREGGRQHF.

This clone was picked up a small number of times. The chain uses TRBV2 and TRBJ2-7; TRBD1 matches 7 bases. The CDR3 totals 14 residues. J gave up 1 base and V 6 bases, and 6 bases lay outside the gene matches. In germline, CDR1 is SNHLY, CDR2 FYNNEI. The CDR3 DNA is TGTGCCAGCAGAGCCGGGACAGAGTCCTACGAGCAGTACTTC. Its protein is CASRAGTESYEQYF.

The chain has TRBV28 and TRBJ1-1, with TRBD1 identical over 8 bases. This CDR3 region has 16 residues. From germline, CDR1 is MDHEN and CDR2 SYDVKM. Trimming removed 4 bases from V and 1 base from J; junction bases left unmatched: 8. The DNA of the CDR3 is TGTGCCAGCAGTTCCCGACAGGGGAATCGGAACACTGAAGCTTTCTTT. Protein: CASSSRQGNRNTEAFF.

Only one count was recorded for this clone. V is TRBV20-1 and J is TRBJ1-2, with 7 bases lining up with TRBD1. The V gene end was trimmed by 3 bases and the J gene end by 13 bases; junction bases not matched to a gene: 8. In germline, CDR1 is DFQATT, CDR2 SNEGSKA (reference sequence). CDR3 length equals 11 residues. The CDR3: CSAREGQGVTF. DNA for the CDR3: TGCAGTGCTAGGGAGGGGCAGGGGGTCACCTTC.

The CDR3 sequence: CASSTPLNANNEQFF. The CDR3 DNA is TGTGCCAGCAGTACCCCTTTGAACGCTAACAATGAGCAGTTCTTC. The chain joins TRBV28 to TRBJ2-1; D unresolved. Germline V gene data show CDR1 as MDHEN and CDR2 as SYDVKM. V lost 5 bases, J lost 5 bases, and 16 bases lay in between. CDR3 length: 15 residues.

Comments on this clone: Different DNA sequences within this sample yield the same CDR3. The chain employs TRBV19 and TRBJ1-1, with D maybe TRBD1 (6 bases). Germline assignment: CDR1 LNHDA and CDR2 SQIVND (reference sequence). CDR3 length: 14 residues. Between the trimmed V and J ends, which lost 5 bases and 4 bases, there was a span of 14 bases. The CDR3 DNA is TGTGCCAGTAGTCCGGGACAAGGAGGCACTGAAGCTTTCTTT. Protein sequence: CASSPGQGGTEAFF. The whole variable domain, filled in from reference TRBV19 and TRBJ1-1, reads DGGITQSPKYLFRKEGQNVTLSCEQNLNHDAMYWYRQDPGQGLRLIYYSQIVNDFQKGDIAEGYSVSREKKESFPLTVTSAQKNPTAFYLCASSPGQGGTEAFFGQGTRLTVV.

The V call is TRBV28, the J call TRBJ1-5; TRBD1 might be the D (6 bases). The V gene's germline CDR1 is MDHEN and CDR2 SYDVKM. CDR3 size: 13 residues. V gave up 6 bases and J gave up 3 bases, with 9 bases separating them. The CDR3 region is CASRYRVNQPQHF. CDR3 nucleotide sequence: TGTGCCAGCAGGTACAGGGTCAATCAGCCCCAGCATTTT.

The chain combines TRBV19 with TRBJ2-2; 7 bases match TRBD2. V shed 8 bases, J shed 2 bases, and the junction held 14 bases outside the gene matches. The CDR3 sequence is 17 residues long. Germline CDR1 reads LNHDA; CDR2 reads SQIVND (reference sequence). CDR3 residues: CASGRDRKRVNTGELFF. The CDR3 bases are TGTGCCAGTGGGAGGGATCGGAAGCGGGTCAACACCGGGGAGCTGTTTTTT.

V is TRBV11-3 and J is TRBJ2-1, with 7 bases that match TRBD2. This CDR3 spans 15 amino acids. From germline, CDR1 is SGHNT and CDR2 YENEEA. Unmatched junction bases numbered 13, after V lost 5 bases and J lost 9 bases. The DNA for the CDR3 is TGTGCCAGCAGCCAACTTGCGGGAGTAGTGGCTGAGCAGTTCTTC. It translates to CASSQLAGVVAEQFF.

As concerns this clone: The sample has other DNA sequences that encode this CDR3 too. This sequence joins TRBV11-2 and TRBJ1-2, with D uncertain. The CDR3 is 13 residues long. CDR1 is SGHAT and CDR2 is FQNNGV in the germline V gene. Trimming removed 4 bases at V and 0 bases at J, with 6 bases between. The CDR3 region has the DNA TGTGCCAGCAGCTCTAATTCTAACTATGGCTACACCTTC. Its protein product is CASSSNSNYGYTF.

V gene TRBV30 combines with J gene TRBJ2-1; 8 positions match TRBD2. CDR1 GTSNPN and CDR2 SVGIG come from the germline V gene (reference sequence). Germline trimming cut 2 bases from V and 8 bases from J; bases unmatched to any gene: 8. The CDR3 sequence is 14 residues long. The CDR3, as DNA: TGTGCCTGGAGTAAGACTAGCGCATATGATGAGCAGTTCTTC. Amino acid sequence: CAWSKTSAYDEQFF.

The chain is built from TRBV5-1 and TRBJ1-3; no clear D gene. In germline, CDR1 is SGHRS, CDR2 YFSETQ. The V and J ends lost 4 bases and 4 bases respectively, with 15 bases between them. This CDR3 spans 15 amino acids. The CDR3: CASSPSGGWGNTIYF. CDR3 DNA sequence: TGCGCCAGCAGCCCCAGCGGAGGGTGGGGAAACACCATATATTTT.

The rearrangement joins TRBV27 to TRBJ2-5, with 14 bases lining up with TRBD2. This CDR3 region has 16 residues. CDR1 is MNHEY and CDR2 is SMNVEV in the germline V gene (reference sequence). After removal of 4 bases from V and 5 bases from J, the junction contained 6 bases not matched to a gene. CDR3 region: CASSSGLAGDLETQYF. CDR3 in DNA: TGTGCCAGCAGTTCGGGACTAGCGGGAGATCTGGAGACCCAGTACTTC.

J is TRBJ1-1 and V is TRBV24-1, with TRBD1 matching 7 bases. The CDR3 consists of 15 residues. The germline V gene encodes CDR1 KGHDR and CDR2 SFDVKD. Trimming cost V 2 bases and J 4 bases; bases outside gene matches: 6. The CDR3 DNA follows: TGTGCCACCAGTGATTCCCGGACAGGAGCCACTGAAGCTTTCTTT. This encodes CATSDSRTGATEAFF.

J is TRBJ1-2 and V is TRBV28; no clear D gene. The V and J ends lost 3 bases and 0 bases respectively, with 20 bases between them. In germline, CDR1 is MDHEN, CDR2 SYDVKM. The CDR3 consists of 18 residues. For the CDR3, the DNA is TGTGCCAGCAGTTTTTTAATACGGTCCCCCGGGGCTAACTATGGCTACACCTTC. Its protein is CASSFLIRSPGANYGYTF.

The V gene is TRBV5-4, the J gene TRBJ2-2, with D perhaps matching TRBD2 (6 bases). Germline values: CDR1 SGHNT, CDR2 YYREEE (reference sequence). CDR3 length: 17 amino acids. V shed 6 bases and J shed 2 bases, with 20 bases lying between them. The DNA for the CDR3 is TGTGCCAGCACCCTAGGGGCGTCGCGGGGTAACACCGGGGAGCTGTTTTTT. It encodes CASTLGASRGNTGELFF.

The chain links TRBV4-3 to TRBJ1-4; 7 bases are a match to TRBD1. With V trimmed by 4 bases and J by 8 bases, 13 bases remained unmatched. Germline V gene data show CDR1 as LGHNA and CDR2 as YSLEER. This CDR3 is 16 amino acids long. The CDR3 loop is CASSPGIDRVREKLFF. CDR3 sequence (DNA): TGCGCCAGCAGCCCGGGGATTGACAGGGTTCGAGAAAAACTGTTTTTT.

This clone was detected a few times. CDR3: CASAGQGALQPQHF. CDR3 DNA sequence: TGTGCCAGCGCCGGACAGGGGGCTTTGCAGCCCCAGCATTTT. The J gene is TRBJ1-5, the V gene TRBV27; 11 positions agree with TRBD1. J gave up 7 bases and V 8 bases, and 7 bases lay outside the gene matches. This CDR3 has 14 residues. Germline CDR1 and CDR2: MNHEY and SMNVEV (reference sequence).

In nucleotides, the CDR3 is TGTGCCAGCAGCTTGGAACTAGCGGGAGGGGATACGCAGTATTTT. Translation gives CASSLELAGGDTQYF. This rearrangement joins TRBV5-4 to TRBJ2-3; 13 bases match TRBD2. The V segment lost 0 bases and the J segment 6 bases; nucleotides outside the gene matches: 1. The CDR3 runs to 15 residues. The V gene's germline CDR1 is SGHNT and CDR2 YYREEE (reference sequence).

The chain carries TRBV19 and TRBJ1-2; tentatively, D is TRBD1 (6 bases). The CDR3 has 15 amino acids. Trimming took off 0 bases at V and 6 bases at J, with 14 bases between the two ends. Germline V gene lookup returns CDR1 LNHDA and CDR2 SQIVND (reference sequence). CDR3 region: CASSIDLEAGDGYTF. The CDR3 DNA reads as TGTGCCAGTAGTATAGATCTTGAGGCAGGGGATGGCTACACCTTC. The full variable domain, in which reference TRBV19 and TRBJ1-2 provide the parts outside the CDR3, is DGGITQSPKYLFRKEGQNVTLSCEQNLNHDAMYWYRQDPGQGLRLIYYSQIVNDFQKGDIAEGYSVSREKKESFPLTVTSAQKNPTAFYLCASSIDLEAGDGYTFGSGTRLTVV.

The V and J genes are TRBV10-3 and TRBJ2-3, with 7 positions matching TRBD2. Germline CDR1 is ENHRY and CDR2 is SYGVKD. The CDR3 sequence is 16 residues long. The V gene end was trimmed by 4 bases and the J gene end by 1 base; junction bases not matched to a gene: 8. For the CDR3, the DNA is TGTGCCATCAGTGTCTTGGGAACTAGCGGCACAGATACGCAGTATTTT. The encoded protein is CAISVLGTSGTDTQYF.

The rearrangement uses TRBV10-1 and TRBJ2-1; D is possibly TRBD2 (5 bases). Trimming cost V 3 bases and J 2 bases, with 8 bases left between them. CDR1 WNHNN and CDR2 SYGVQD come from the germline V gene (reference sequence). The CDR3 contains 14 residues. The CDR3 sequence is CASSEQRPYNEQFF. The CDR3 DNA reads TGCGCCAGCAGTGAACAGCGGCCCTACAATGAGCAGTTCTTC.

The genes are TRBV5-4 and TRBJ2-1; the match to TRBD2 covers 11 bases. The CDR3 has 18 amino acids. Germline CDR1 and CDR2: SGHNT and YYREEE (reference sequence). V was clipped by 2 bases and J by 0 bases; unmatched bases: 7. The CDR3 loop is CASSFGLAGGISYNEQFF. The CDR3 DNA is TGTGCCAGCAGCTTTGGGCTAGCGGGAGGAATCTCCTACAATGAGCAGTTCTTC.

The J gene is TRBJ1-3, the V gene TRBV28, with D possibly matching TRBD1 (5 bases). This CDR3 spans 16 amino acids. The germline V and J ends were trimmed by 7 bases and 0 bases, with 16 bases remaining between them. Germline V gives CDR1 MDHEN, CDR2 SYDVKM. The CDR3 nucleotides are TGTGCCAGCACATGGGGCGGTGGATACTCTGGAAACACCATATATTTT. Translated, it gives CASTWGGGYSGNTIYF.

The V call is TRBV27, the J call TRBJ1-2; a weak D match, TRBD1 (6 bases). CDR1 and CDR2 from the germline V gene are MNHEY and SMNVEV (reference sequence). Between the trimmed V and J ends, which lost 3 bases and 4 bases, there was a span of 12 bases. This CDR3 spans 14 amino acids. The CDR3 DNA reads TGTGCCAGCAGTTTCATGGGACAAGGCTATGGCTACACCTTC. This gives the protein CASSFMGQGYGYTF.

The rearrangement joins TRBV25-1 to TRBJ1-1, with D possibly matching TRBD1 (6 bases). Between the trimmed V and J ends, which lost 7 bases and 4 bases, there was a span of 10 bases. Germline V lookup: CDR1 MGHDK, CDR2 SYGVNS. The CDR3 has 12 residues. The CDR3 protein is CASIGQFTEAFF. The CDR3 DNA sequence: TGTGCCAGCATTGGACAGTTCACTGAAGCTTTCTTT.

V gene TRBV3-1 (or the pseudogene TRBV3-2) combines with J gene TRBJ2-1, with D possibly TRBD2 on 6 matching bases. V lost 1 base and J 8 bases, leaving 15 bases between the germline ends. Germline lookup yields CDR1 LGHDT and CDR2 YNNKEL (reference sequence). CDR3 length equals 15 residues. In nucleotides, the CDR3 is TGTGCCAGCAGCCAAGCGGGAGATCGGGGTTATGAGCAGTTCTTC. Protein: CASSQAGDRGYEQFF.

The chain joins TRBV9 to TRBJ2-2; D is uncertain. Germline values: CDR1 SGDLS, CDR2 YYNGEE. The length of the CDR3 is 12 residues. V lost 4 bases to trimming and J lost 6 bases, with 7 bases between them. The CDR3 region has the DNA TGTGCCAGCAGCACCCGGGCCGGGGAGCTGTTTTTT. This codes for CASSTRAGELFF.

The chain couples TRBV2 to TRBJ1-6; D is perhaps TRBD1 (5 bases). This CDR3 spans 15 amino acids. V was cut by 4 bases and J by 9 bases, with 16 bases left in between. Germline assignment: CDR1 SNHLY and CDR2 FYNNEI. CDR3 DNA: TGTGCCAGCAGTGCTGACAGCACGGCAAGTTCACCCCTCCACTTT. Encoded protein: CASSADSTASSPLHF.

The V call is TRBV7-8, the J call TRBJ1-6; TRBD1 is a possible D gene (5 bases). This CDR3 comprises 14 residues. CDR1 and CDR2 (germline): SGHVS, FQNEAQ. Deletions cut 4 bases from V and 7 bases from J, with 11 bases between. The CDR3: CASSSRDFNSPLHF. The CDR3, as DNA: TGTGCCAGCAGCTCCCGGGACTTCAATTCACCCCTCCACTTT.